A selection of T cell receptor beta chains follows, all from one sample in a study of vaccination effects on CD4 cells after COVID-19. Libraries were prepared by immunoSEQ multiplex PCR; TCRdb keeps only in-frame clonotypes and omits some of them. Here the sample spans tens of thousands of clones, around 73% being singletons. These receptors have no identified antigens. This material consisted of CD4+ T cells from PBMCs cultured with HCoV-NL63 spike peptides, taken before COVID-19 vaccination. These receptor sequences come from a human donor who had a prior SARS-CoV-2 infection. CDR3s include the opening cysteine and the closing phenylalanine or tryptophan. D genes are given only for firm matches. For some rows the clone size is stated as once, few or many, or as a class when expanded; others skip it.

TRBJ1-1,-,-,TRBV12-5,CASGTRQGITEAFF,TGTGCTAGTGGTACCCGGCAGGGCATTACTGAAGCTTTCTTT
TRBJ2-2,-,-,TRBV7-7,CASSLGPGERTGELFF,TGTGCTAGCAGCTTAGGGCCGGGGGAAAGGACCGGGGAGCTGTTTTTT
TRBJ1-1,-,-,TRBV7-6,CASSLVRESVTEAFF,TGTGCCAGCAGCTTAGTTCGGGAGAGCGTCACTGAAGCTTTCTTT
TRBJ2-7,-,-,TRBV11-3,CASSSLLSPEQYF,TGTGCCAGCAGCTCCTTACTATCTCCGGAGCAGTACTTC
TRBJ2-7,few,-,TRBV2,CASSYSYEQYF,TGTGCCAGCAGTTACTCCTACGAGCAGTACTTC
TRBJ2-3,-,-,TRBV20-1,CSASTDTQYF,TGCAGCGCATCGACGGATACGCAGTATTTT
TRBJ1-3,-,TRBD1,TRBV7-2,CASSLDRAAGNTIYF,TGTGCCAGCAGCTTGGACAGGGCTGCTGGAAACACCATATATTTT
TRBJ2-5,-,-,TRBV29-1,CSASVGRETQYF,TGCAGCGCGTCAGTGGGTAGAGAGACCCAGTACTTC
TRBJ2-7,-,-,TRBV9,CASSPWGGSSYEQYF,TGTGCCAGCAGCCCTTGGGGGGGCAGCTCCTACGAGCAGTACTTC
TRBJ1-1,-,TRBD1,TRBV5-1,CASSLDLDRDTEAFF,TGCGCCAGCAGCTTGGATCTGGACAGGGATACTGAAGCTTTCTTT
TRBJ2-7,-,-,TRBV7-2,CASSLESTVSYEQYF,TGTGCCAGCAGCTTAGAGAGCACAGTCTCCTACGAGCAGTACTTC
TRBJ2-3,-,-,TRBV5-5,CASSFLPAREDTQYF,TGTGCCAGCAGCTTTCTCCCCGCTCGAGAAGATACGCAGTATTTT
TRBJ1-2,-,-,TRBV9,CASSVSGSGSISHGYTF,TGTGCCAGCAGCGTCTCAGGGTCGGGCTCCATCTCACATGGCTACACCTTC
TRBJ1-3,-,-,TRBV7-9,CASSLIGDTIYF,TGTGCCAGCAGCCTCATCGGGGACACCATATATTTT
TRBJ2-5,-,-,TRBV10-3,CAIRGGQETQYF,TGTGCCATCCGGGGAGGACAAGAGACCCAGTACTTC
TRBJ2-1,-,TRBD2,TRBV7-3,CASSPVAGGPSDEQFF,TGTGCCAGCAGCCCAGTAGCGGGAGGGCCTTCAGATGAGCAGTTCTTC